The next 31 T cell receptor beta chains were all read from a single sample in a study of T-cell reconstitution after alpha-beta-depleted transplantation in children. Library preparation (for TCRbeta) was performed with unique molecular identifiers. TCRdb used MiXCR to reprocess the PCR reads, holding one entry per CDR3 protein. The sample lists approximately 240,000 distinct CDR3 sequences; 9.7% were seen once. The sample in question was PBMCs from the stem cell graft donor, obtained from the stem cell graft. The source is a human donor who donated a stem cell graft to a child with SCID.

This clonotype appeared many times. V gene TRBV5-1 combines with J gene TRBJ2-7, with TRBD1 as a possible D gene (5 bases). Germline V gene sequence: CDR1 SGHRS, CDR2 YFSETQ. The V end was cut by 1 base, the J end by 2 bases, with 7 bases between. There are 13 residues in the CDR3. The CDR3 DNA is TGCGCCAGCAGCTTGCTGACAGCCTACGAGCAGTACTTC. Translating it yields CASSLLTAYEQYF.

The V and J genes are TRBV19 and TRBJ2-7, with 8 bases fitting TRBD1. This CDR3 comprises 16 residues. J was trimmed by 0 bases and V by 5 bases; bases with no gene match: 9. Germline V gene sequence: CDR1 LNHDA, CDR2 SQIVND (reference sequence). CDR3: CASSRGQGSHSYEQYF. In DNA form, the CDR3 reads TGTGCCAGTAGTCGAGGACAGGGCAGTCACTCCTACGAGCAGTACTTC.

This clonotype appeared many times. The chain joins TRBV12-3 or TRBV12-4 to TRBJ2-5; 7 nucleotides line up with TRBD2. Trimming removed 6 bases from V and 1 base from J; junction bases left unmatched: 5. The CDR3 is made up of 14 amino acids. The CDR3 DNA sequence: TGTGCCAGCAGGCCCCCGGGAGGCCAAGAGACCCAGTACTTC. Residues: CASRPPGGQETQYF.

This clonotype was counted at least ten times. DNA for the CDR3: TGTGCCAGCAGCTTAGATAATTCACCCCTCCACTTT. It is translated as CASSLDNSPLHF. This chain connects TRBV11-2 to TRBJ1-6; D is unresolved. CDR3 size: 12 residues. The germline gives CDR1 SGHAT, CDR2 FQNNGV. V shed 0 bases and J shed 6 bases, with 0 bases lying between them.

This clonotype was counted at least ten times. V is TRBV7-9 and J is TRBJ2-7, with unresolved D. CDR1 is SEHNR and CDR2 is FQNEAQ in the germline V gene (reference sequence). Trimming removed 6 bases at V and 3 bases at J, with 12 bases between. This CDR3 spans 13 amino acids. CDR3 residues: CASRRHEDYEQYF. The CDR3 DNA reads as TGTGCCAGCAGGAGACACGAAGACTACGAGCAGTACTTC.

This clonotype was seen repeatedly, ten times or more. The chain joins TRBV19 to TRBJ1-5; D ambiguous. The CDR3 loop spans 15 amino acids. Germline-derived CDR1 and CDR2 are LNHDA and SQIVND (reference sequence). V was clipped by 6 bases and J by 5 bases, with 17 bases between them. In DNA form, the CDR3 reads TGTGCCAGTAGCACCCGGCGATTTTTATATCAGCCCCAGCATTTT. Its translation: CASSTRRFLYQPQHF.

This clonotype showed up many times. The J gene is TRBJ1-1, the V gene TRBV18; D might be TRBD1 (6 bases). Germline assignment: CDR1 KGHSH and CDR2 LQKENI. The CDR3 is made up of 15 amino acids. V was clipped by 2 bases and J by 4 bases, with 14 bases between them. DNA of the CDR3: TGTGCCAGCTCACCATACGAGGGGGGCACCACTGAAGCTTTCTTT. Its protein is CASSPYEGGTTEAFF.

This clonotype was detected ten times or more. The genes are TRBV20-1 and TRBJ1-5, with 7 bases aligning to TRBD1. The trim removed 0 bases at V and 7 bases at J, leaving 6 bases unmatched. This CDR3 spans 14 amino acids. Per germline, CDR1 DFQATT and CDR2 SNEGSKA (reference sequence). The CDR3 DNA follows: TGCAGTGCTAGAGATCTCAGGGGGGAACAGCCCCAGCATTTT. It translates to CSARDLRGEQPQHF.

This clonotype occurred a few times. This chain links TRBV28 with TRBJ1-2; D uncertain. V was pared by 5 bases and J by 4 bases, with 23 bases between. The CDR3 is 17 amino acids. Germline CDR1 MDHEN, CDR2 SYDVKM. The chain's CDR3 is CASSPLVAAGKTYGYTF. DNA of the CDR3: TGTGCCAGCAGTCCGCTAGTTGCGGCCGGGAAAACCTATGGCTACACCTTC.

This clonotype has ten or more counts. The V gene is TRBV15, the J gene TRBJ2-2; either TRBD1 or TRBD2 may supply D (5 bases each). V was pared by 5 bases and J by 7 bases, with 14 bases between. The V gene's germline CDR1 is LNHNV and CDR2 YYDKDF (reference sequence). The CDR3 sequence is 14 residues long. The CDR3 region is CATSRRDADGELFF. DNA for the CDR3: TGTGCCACCAGCCGTCGGGACGCTGACGGGGAGCTGTTTTTT.

This clonotype has at least ten counts. The rearrangement joins TRBV12-3 or TRBV12-4 to TRBJ1-4; TRBD1 matches 9 bases. The CDR3 runs 14 residues. V trimming: 3 bases; J trimming: 10 bases; junction bases outside the gene matches: 6. The CDR3 loop reads CASSFRDRVGKLFF. The CDR3 DNA sequence: TGTGCCAGCAGTTTCCGGGACAGGGTCGGAAAACTGTTTTTT.

Ten or more counts support this clonotype. The rearrangement uses TRBV5-1 and TRBJ2-5; D call uncertain. Between the trimmed V and J ends, which lost 5 bases and 3 bases, there was a span of 5 bases. Germline CDR1 is SGHRS and CDR2 is YFSETQ. CDR3 length: 11 residues. The CDR3 is CASSYKETQYF. In DNA form, the CDR3 reads TGCGCCAGCAGTTACAAAGAGACCCAGTACTTC.

At least ten counts were recorded for this clonotype. The CDR3 DNA reads TGCAGTGCCCCTCAGACAGTTACTAGCACAGATACGCAGTATTTT. It encodes CSAPQTVTSTDTQYF. The gene calls are TRBV20-1 and TRBJ2-3, with D possibly TRBD1 on 5 matching bases. The V and J ends lost 6 bases and 0 bases respectively, with 16 bases between them. This CDR3 region has 15 residues. Germline V gene data show CDR1 as DFQATT and CDR2 as SNEGSKA (reference sequence).

The sample holds many counts of this clonotype. This rearrangement joins TRBV7-9 to TRBJ2-1; D not certain. Trimming left V 5 bases short and J 8 bases short, with 16 bases between. The germline V gene has CDR1 SEHNR and CDR2 FQNEAQ (reference sequence). This CDR3 has 14 amino acids. The CDR3 is CASSNSQVRHEQFF. The CDR3 region has the DNA TGTGCCAGCAGCAACAGCCAGGTTCGCCATGAGCAGTTCTTC.

This chain links TRBV10-1 with TRBJ2-2; D gene uncertain. The V gene lost 3 bases and the J gene lost 4 bases, with 6 bases spanning the gap. This CDR3 comprises 13 residues. Germline CDR1 reads WNHNN; CDR2 reads SYGVQD (reference sequence). Here the CDR3 reads CASSDERTGELFF. CDR3 in DNA: TGCGCCAGCAGTGACGAGCGCACCGGGGAGCTGTTTTTT.

This clonotype has more than one count but fewer than ten. The chain links TRBV6-4 to TRBJ1-2, with D uncertain. Germline CDR1 MRHNA, CDR2 SNTAGT. Trimming cost V 2 bases and J 9 bases, with 10 bases left between them. There are 12 residues in the CDR3. The CDR3 region is CASSDGQARYTF. Written as DNA, the CDR3 is TGTGCCAGCAGTGACGGGCAGGCTCGCTACACCTTC.

With respect to this clonotype: A read error is possible here, since a much larger clone lies one base away. The rearrangement uses TRBV12-3 or TRBV12-4 and TRBJ2-5, with 7 bases identical to TRBD2. CDR3 length: 18 amino acids. Written as DNA, the CDR3 is TGTGCCATCAGTTTAATGGGAGGGGCCGGACTGTTGCAAGAGACCCAGTACTTC. Its protein product is CAISLMGGAGLLQETQYF.

This clonotype was detected ten times or more. V gene TRBV7-2 combines with J gene TRBJ1-1, with D perhaps matching TRBD1 (5 bases). Looked up from germline, CDR1 is SGHTA and CDR2 is FQGNSA. The ends were cut back, 1 base at V and 7 bases at J, with 13 bases in the middle. The CDR3 sequence is 14 residues long. The CDR3 DNA sequence: TGTGCCAGCAGCTTAGTTGGGGGTTTGGGTGAAGCTTTCTTT. Amino acid sequence: CASSLVGGLGEAFF.

This clonotype was counted ten times or more. This chain joins TRBV2 and TRBJ1-1, with D hard to call. This CDR3 is built from 13 residues. Per the germline V gene, CDR1 is SNHLY and CDR2 is FYNNEI. Trimming left V 6 bases short and J 6 bases short, with 14 bases between. CDR3 amino acids: CASSDQPEAEAFF. CDR3 nucleotide sequence: TGTGCCAGCAGCGACCAGCCAGAAGCTGAAGCTTTCTTT.

This clonotype was counted many times. This chain uses TRBV9 with TRBJ1-1, with D maybe TRBD1 (5 bases). V lost 3 bases to trimming and J lost 5 bases, with 11 bases between them. This CDR3 spans 13 amino acids. Germline CDR1 SGDLS, CDR2 YYNGEE. For the CDR3, the DNA is TGTGCCAGCAGCGATGGGGACTTGACTGAAGCTTTCTTT. This codes for CASSDGDLTEAFF.

This clonotype was recorded a few times. Being one base from a much bigger clone, this may be a read error. The rearrangement joins TRBV29-1 to TRBJ1-2, with D possibly being TRBD1 (6 bases). The CDR3 runs 16 residues. Germline-derived CDR1 and CDR2 are SQVTM and ANQGSEA. DNA of the CDR3: TGCAGCGTTGAAAGCGCCGTACAGGGTCGAATTGGCGGCTACATCTTC. Translation gives CSVESAVQGRIGGYIF. The full variable domain, rest sourced from reference TRBV29-1 and TRBJ1-2, is SAVISQKPSRDICQRGTSLTIQCQVDSQVTMMFWYRQQPGQSLTLIATANQGSEATYESGFVIDKFPISRPNLTFSTLTVSNMSPEDSSIYLCSVESAVQGRIGGYIFGSGTRLTVV.

As regards this clonotype: This may be a read error, as it is one base from a much larger clone. The rearrangement joins TRBV10-3 to TRBJ2-1; the D gene is possibly TRBD2 (5 bases). The germline V gene has CDR1 ENHRY and CDR2 SYGVKD. This CDR3 comprises 13 residues. The CDR3 coding sequence is TGTGCCATCAGTGAGAACAGTCGGGGTGAGCAGCTCTTC. Translation: CAISENSRGEQLF.

This clonotype was observed many times. The CDR3 is CATSRDLAGPTNEQFF. The CDR3 DNA sequence: TGTGCCACCAGCAGAGATCTAGCGGGCCCTACGAATGAGCAGTTCTTC. The genes are TRBV15 and TRBJ2-1; TRBD2 aligns across 8 bases. The trim removed 0 bases at V and 7 bases at J, leaving 8 bases unmatched. CDR1 is LNHNV and CDR2 is YYDKDF in the germline V gene (reference sequence). The CDR3 consists of 16 residues.

Ten or more counts support this clonotype. The gene calls are TRBV11-2 and TRBJ2-2, with D unresolved. Trimming cost V 3 bases and J 3 bases, with 17 bases left between them. The CDR3 has 17 amino acids. Germline CDR1 is SGHAT and CDR2 is FQNNGV. The CDR3 sequence: CASSLGMQKGHTGELFF. The CDR3 DNA sequence: TGTGCCAGCAGCTTGGGAATGCAAAAAGGGCACACCGGGGAGCTGTTTTTT.

This clonotype was counted ten times or more. V usage is TRBV12-3 or TRBV12-4 and J usage is TRBJ1-2; 9 bases match TRBD1. The CDR3 runs 16 residues. V lost 6 bases and J lost 0; bases outside the gene matches: 8. Here the CDR3 DNA reads TGTGCCAGCAGCCTCTACAGGGGGCTAGCTAACTATGGCTACACCTTC. Translation gives CASSLYRGLANYGYTF.

This clonotype was detected ten times or more. The gene calls are TRBV20-1 and TRBJ1-2; D perhaps matches TRBD1 (5 bases). In germline, CDR1 is DFQATT, CDR2 SNEGSKA (reference sequence). The CDR3 sequence is 16 residues long. The germline V and J ends were trimmed by 0 bases and 2 bases, with 16 bases remaining between them. The CDR3 loop is CSARDAVEGTNYGYTF. The CDR3 nucleotides read TGCAGTGCTAGAGATGCTGTCGAAGGGACCAACTATGGCTACACCTTC.

At least ten counts were recorded for this clonotype. The chain joins TRBV6-2 or TRBV6-3 to TRBJ2-3; the D gene is possibly TRBD2 (5 bases). The CDR3 runs 14 residues. V was clipped by 0 bases and J by 7 bases, with 11 bases between them. Germline V gene lookup returns CDR1 MNHEY and CDR2 SVGEGT. The CDR3 spells CASSYSEARNTQYF. The CDR3 DNA reads as TGTGCCAGCAGTTACTCGGAGGCGAGGAATACGCAGTATTTT.

This clonotype was seen ten or more times. The rearrangement links TRBV3-1 to TRBJ1-2, with D possibly being TRBD1 (5 bases). Germline CDR1 and CDR2: LGHDT and YNNKEL (reference sequence). The CDR3 is made up of 14 amino acids. The V end lost 5 bases, the J end lost 4 bases, and 14 bases lay between the germline ends. The CDR3 loop is CASSEPTVRYGYTF. The CDR3 coding sequence is TGTGCCAGCAGCGAACCGACAGTCCGCTATGGCTACACCTTC.

This clonotype was detected ten times or more. This CDR3 reads CASSFWAGEAFF. Here the CDR3 DNA reads TGTGCCAGCAGCTTTTGGGCCGGTGAAGCTTTCTTT. The chain employs TRBV7-6 and TRBJ1-1; D is unresolved. This CDR3 region has 12 residues. In germline, CDR1 is SGHVS, CDR2 FNYEAQ. V lost 3 bases and J 7 bases, leaving 9 bases between the germline ends.

The rearrangement joins TRBV6-5 to TRBJ2-1; 10 nucleotides agree with TRBD1. The CDR3 totals 15 residues. Germline CDR1 MNHEY, CDR2 SVGAGI. The J segment lost 7 bases and the V segment lost 5 bases, leaving 8 bases of the junction unmatched. CDR3 amino acids: CASSNLGQGNNEQFF. The CDR3 DNA sequence: TGTGCCAGCAGTAACCTGGGACAGGGGAATAATGAGCAGTTCTTC.

This clonotype was observed many times. The chain recombines TRBV25-1 with TRBJ1-1; TRBD1 matches at 8 bases. J was trimmed by 5 bases and V by 3 bases; bases with no gene match: 8. CDR3 size: 15 residues. The germline V gene has CDR1 MGHDK and CDR2 SYGVNS. The CDR3 loop is CASSEGPGGYTEAFF. The CDR3 DNA is TGTGCCAGCAGTGAGGGGCCAGGGGGCTATACTGAAGCTTTCTTT. The full variable domain, in which reference TRBV25-1 and TRBJ1-1 provide the parts outside the CDR3, is EADIYQTPRYLVIGTGKKITLECSQTMGHDKMYWYQQDPGMELHLIHYSYGVNSTEKGDLSSESTVSRIRTEHFPLTLESARPSHTSQYLCASSEGPGGYTEAFFGQGTRLTVV.